This T cell receptor beta chain was recovered during a study of cytomegalovirus exposure and HLA in healthy donors. Study-wide findings and caveats: Specificity of a few CMV-associated chains for CMV antigens was verified in vitro. According to a subsequent analysis, TCR clusters from the first cohort were inclined to appear together in the 110 or so validation repertoires.

A remark on this clone: Its antigen is undetermined.

Clones were read by immunoSEQ multiplex PCR, and TCRdb kept only the in-frame ones, dropping some. The table includes more than 60,000 clones, 95% to 98% detected once. The germline CDR1 and CDR2 sequences are MNHEY and SMNVEV (reference sequence). Trimming at V came to 3 bases and at J to 5 bases, leaving 10 bases not matched to a gene. The CDR3 spans 15 residues. The chain recombines TRBV27 with TRBJ2-7; 7 bases fit TRBD1. The sample consisted of PBMCs. The sequence was obtained from a woman between 18 and 30 years old in good health and CMV-seropositive. CDR3 bases: TGTGCCAGCAGTTTTTGGAGACAGGGCCCCAACGAGCAGTACTTC. The encoded protein is CASSFWRQGPNEQYF.